Following are 19 T cell receptor beta chains from one sample sequenced in a study of T-cell memory formation after mild COVID-19. TCRdb used MiXCR to reprocess the 5' RACE reads, holding one entry per CDR3 protein. This table has a few hundred thousand distinct CDR3 sequences, more than 15% appearing once. Input material: PBMCs or a T cell subset sorted from them (not recorded which). These receptors were collected from a man aged 18 to 35 who had mild COVID-19 (a few samples of this study predate the infection). Cell type and time point are not known.

The V and J genes are TRBV24-1 and TRBJ2-1, with no clear D. Germline V CDR1 and CDR2: KGHDR, SFDVKD. Trimming removed 5 bases at V and 9 bases at J, with 7 bases between. CDR3 length: 11 amino acids. CDR3 sequence: CATSVRTEQFF. In DNA form, the CDR3 reads TGTGCCACCAGTGTTCGGACTGAGCAGTTCTTC.

V gene TRBV5-1 combines with J gene TRBJ2-7; a possible D gene is TRBD1 (6 bases). CDR3 length: 13 amino acids. From germline, CDR1 is SGHRS and CDR2 YFSETQ. V lost 4 bases to trimming and J lost 6 bases, with 14 bases between them. The DNA for the CDR3 is TGCGCCAGCAGCCTCCAGGGGTCCGGCGAGCAGTACTTC. This translates into CASSLQGSGEQYF.

This clonotype has a handful of counts. This chain connects TRBV10-2 to TRBJ2-4, with TRBD2 matching 14 bases. Trimming took 3 bases from V and 1 from J; bases not matched to a gene: 8. CDR1 WSHSY and CDR2 SAAADI come from the germline V gene. The CDR3 totals 19 residues. The CDR3 reads CASSDLHGLAGGAKNIQYF. The CDR3 nucleotides read TGCGCCAGCAGTGACCTCCACGGACTAGCGGGGGGCGCCAAAAACATTCAGTACTTC.

The chain combines TRBV7-2 with TRBJ1-2; D might be TRBD1 (5 bases). The V gene's germline CDR1 is SGHTA and CDR2 FQGNSA. CDR3 length: 14 residues. V was clipped by 7 bases and J by 4 bases, with 16 bases between them. CDR3 sequence reads: CASTPPGRVYGYTF. DNA of the CDR3: TGTGCCAGCACCCCTCCAGGGAGGGTCTATGGCTACACCTTC.

This clonotype was seen more than once but under ten times. V gene TRBV5-5 combines with J gene TRBJ2-5; D is ambiguous. This CDR3 is built from 16 residues. CDR1 and CDR2 (germline): SGHKS, YYEKEE (reference sequence). V lost 1 base and J lost 2, with 15 bases in between. As DNA, the CDR3 is TGTGCCAGCAGCTTGATTGGTGGCGTGGGGCAAGAGACCCAGTACTTC. The encoded protein is CASSLIGGVGQETQYF.

V is TRBV7-9 and J is TRBJ1-6; a possible D gene is TRBD1 (5 bases). The CDR3 is 15 residues long. The germline V gene encodes CDR1 SEHNR and CDR2 FQNEAQ (reference sequence). V was clipped by 6 bases and J by 8 bases, with 17 bases between them. CDR3 sequence reads: CASRGLSQYDSPLHF. Here the CDR3 DNA reads TGTGCCAGCAGGGGACTTTCGCAGTACGATTCACCCCTCCACTTT. Based on the CDR3 plus reference TRBV7-9 and TRBJ1-6, the full variable domain is DTGVSQNPRHKITKRGQNVTFRCDPISEHNRLYWYRQTLGQGPEFLTYFQNEAQLEKSRLLSDRFSAERPKGSFSTLEIQRTEQGDSAMYLCASRGLSQYDSPLHFGNGTRLTVT.

This clonotype was seen more than once but under ten times. The J gene is TRBJ2-7, the V gene TRBV20-1, with D perhaps matching TRBD1 (5 bases). Trimming cost V 3 bases and J 2 bases, with 11 bases left between them. Germline-derived CDR1 and CDR2 are DFQATT and SNEGSKA (reference sequence). The CDR3 totals 13 residues. CDR3: CSASLPGTYEQYF. DNA for the CDR3: TGCAGTGCTAGTCTCCCAGGGACCTACGAGCAGTACTTC.

This clonotype was counted only a few times. J is TRBJ2-3 and V is TRBV5-1; 10 bases are shared with TRBD2. Germline assignment: CDR1 SGHRS and CDR2 YFSETQ. The trim removed 4 bases at V and 5 bases at J, leaving 7 bases unmatched. The CDR3 loop spans 15 amino acids. CDR3 in amino acids: CASSRLAGAGDTQYF. Written as DNA, the CDR3 is TGCGCCAGCAGCAGGCTAGCGGGGGCAGGAGATACGCAGTATTTT.

The sample holds a few counts of this clonotype. The gene calls are TRBV20-1 and TRBJ2-7, with a weak D call TRBD2 (5 bases). The germline V gene has CDR1 DFQATT and CDR2 SNEGSKA (reference sequence). The CDR3 loop spans 13 amino acids. The V end lost 3 bases, the J end lost 3 bases, and 12 bases lay between the germline ends. The CDR3 is CSARRNGNYEQYV. As DNA, the CDR3 is TGCAGTGCTAGGAGAAACGGGAACTACGAGCAGTACGTC.

The J gene is TRBJ1-5, the V gene TRBV7-2; D may be TRBD1 (6 bases). V was pared by 5 bases and J by 10 bases, with 12 bases between. Germline CDR1 and CDR2: SGHTA and FQGNSA. The length of the CDR3 is 12 residues. The CDR3 protein is CASSPIQGPQHF. CDR3 bases: TGTGCCAGCAGCCCGATACAGGGACCCCAGCATTTT.

The chain joins TRBV4-1 to TRBJ1-6; D is undetermined. Germline V CDR1 and CDR2: MGHRA, YSYEKL. This CDR3 has 17 residues. V was shortened by 1 base and J by 0 bases, with 10 bases between the two germline ends. CDR3 DNA sequence: TGCGCCAGCAGCCAAGCGGCGGATAGCTCCTATAATTCACCCCTCCACTTT. The encoded protein is CASSQAADSSYNSPLHF.

The chain is built from TRBV10-3 and TRBJ1-1, with TRBD1 identical over 7 bases. The CDR3 has 13 amino acids. V lost 10 bases to trimming and J lost 4 bases; unmatched junction nucleotides: 9. The V gene's germline CDR1 is ENHRY and CDR2 SYGVKD. CDR3 nucleotides: TGTGCCACCACATCGGGACAGTTCACTGAAGCTTTCTTT. As protein: CATTSGQFTEAFF.

This clonotype was observed a few times. V usage is TRBV5-1 and J usage is TRBJ2-3, with unresolved D. The germline CDR1 and CDR2 sequences are SGHRS and YFSETQ. This CDR3 is 14 amino acids long. The V end lost 4 bases, the J end lost 3 bases, and 12 bases lay between the germline ends. The CDR3 DNA reads TGCGCCAGCAGCCCCACACGAGCGACAGATACGCAGTATTTT. Its translation is CASSPTRATDTQYF.

In this sample, this clonotype turned up many times. The chain recombines TRBV5-1 with TRBJ2-3; tentatively, D is TRBD2 (5 bases). The germline gives CDR1 SGHRS, CDR2 YFSETQ. This CDR3 is 14 amino acids long. V lost 0 bases and J lost 6, with 11 bases in between. The CDR3, as DNA: TGCGCCAGCAGCTTGGGGACTTCCTATGATACGCAGTATTTT. Translating it yields CASSLGTSYDTQYF.

The chain carries TRBV6-2 or TRBV6-3 and TRBJ2-1; TRBD2 might be the D (6 bases). V lost 5 bases to trimming and J lost 6 bases, with 35 bases between them. Germline CDR1 MNHEY, CDR2 SVGEGT. This CDR3 has 21 residues. The CDR3 DNA is TGTGCCAGCAGTCCCCTCCGGGAACCCCGCCTCGGCAGCGGGTCTTCCAATGAGCAGTTCTTC. Its protein product is CASSPLREPRLGSGSSNEQFF.

V is TRBV4-1 and J is TRBJ2-7; TRBD2 matches 7 bases. The CDR3 covers 14 residues. The trim removed 2 bases at V and 9 bases at J, leaving 10 bases unmatched. The germline gives CDR1 MGHRA, CDR2 YSYEKL. CDR3 amino acids: CASSQTRTSFLQYF. The CDR3, as DNA: TGCGCCAGCAGCCAAACACGGACTAGTTTCTTGCAGTACTTC.

The V gene is TRBV4-1, the J gene TRBJ2-3; TRBD1 matches at 7 bases. The J segment lost 1 base and the V segment lost 3 bases, leaving 7 bases of the junction unmatched. Germline V CDR1 and CDR2: MGHRA, YSYEKL. This CDR3 contains 16 residues. DNA of the CDR3: TGCGCCAGCAGCCATAGAAAGGGACAGCGCACAGATACGCAGTATTTT. It specifies CASSHRKGQRTDTQYF.

The sample holds a few counts of this clonotype. The chain uses TRBV6-2 or TRBV6-3 and TRBJ2-1; D is uncertain. CDR3 length equals 12 residues. Trimming cost V 2 bases and J 10 bases, with 9 bases left between them. CDR1 is MNHEY, CDR2 SVGEGT, per germline. CDR3 nucleotide sequence: TGTGCCAGCAGTTACAGGGAAAGGGAGCAGTTCTTC. It translates to CASSYREREQFF.

The chain carries TRBV7-9 and TRBJ2-2, with D maybe TRBD1 (5 bases). CDR1 and CDR2 (germline): SEHNR, FQNEAQ (reference sequence). The CDR3 extends over 12 amino acids. V lost 5 bases to trimming and J lost 9 bases, with 10 bases between them. CDR3 nucleotides: TGTGCCAGCAGCCCCAGGGAAAGGGAGCTGTTTTTT. Amino acid sequence: CASSPRERELFF.